This T cell receptor beta chain was obtained from a study of glioma-infiltrating T cells. Overall study context: WHO grade II oligodendrogliomas or astrocytomas, plus non-recurrent WHO grade IV glioblastomas, were sampled. Before surgery, glioma patients received dexamethasone for at most six days.

The study's findings and limits: Non-neoplastic patients had below-expected tissue-blood divergence, while all gliomas exceeded expectation.

CDR1 is MNHNS, CDR2 SASEGT, per germline. The CDR3 length is 16 residues. Trimming at V came to 5 bases and at J to 4 bases, leaving 12 bases not matched to a gene. There are many counts of this clonotype. What it binds is not known. The iRepertoire nested amplicon-rescue multiplex PCR amplified TCR alpha and beta CDR3s from RNA. TCRdb ran MiXCR on the multiplex PCR reads and lists one entry per CDR3 protein. Seen here are about 380,000 distinct CDR3 sequences, roughly 41% observed once, and the top ten hold about 12%. The receptor was isolated from a human donor with low-grade glioma or glioblastoma, undergoing nonglioma brain surgery, or in good health (not recorded which). The sample consisted of glioma tissue, nonneoplastic brain tissue, or PBMCs (not recorded which). The J gene is TRBJ2-5, the V gene TRBV6-1, with 8 bases identical to TRBD2. DNA for the CDR3: TGTGCCAGCAGTCGTTTTGGGCGGGAGGAGGGAGAGACCCAGTACTTC. This gives the protein CASSRFGREEGETQYF.